A few counts support the clone carrying this T cell receptor beta chain. The sample belongs to a study of response to subunit inactivated influenza vaccine. TCRdb re-called the RT-PCR reads through MiXCR, storing one row per CDR3 protein. The repertoire consists of about 540,000 distinct CDR3 sequences, with around a quarter occurring once and the leading ten covering 2.5% to 3%. These data were likewise used in another study, on T cells expressing NK-cell markers. From that study: 5'RACE template switching with UMIs generated TCR beta cDNA. Obtained from sorted CD3+CD56+NKG2C+, CD3+CD56+NKG2C- and CD3+CD56-NKG2C+ T cells were the TCR beta repertoires. Sequencing covered eight donors, seven HCMV-seropositive and one seronegative. In a group of five to seven donors, dominant NKG2C+ clonotypes represented about 1.0-7.5% of CD8+ T cells. Several of the donors also had these clonotypes leading their CD3+CD56-NKG2C+ fraction.

The sequencing here drew on CD4+ T cells sorted from PBMCs, taken roughly 12 days after vaccination. This TCR was recovered from a man aged 50 to 60 who received an inactivated influenza vaccine.

The chain's CDR3 is CASNSANYGYTF. The CDR3 nucleotides are TGTGCCAGCAATTCAGCTAACTATGGCTACACCTTC. This chain uses TRBV2 with TRBJ1-2; D gene ambiguous. CDR3 size: 12 residues. Germline V gene data show CDR1 as SNHLY and CDR2 as FYNNEI. V was trimmed by 7 bases and J by 0 bases, leaving 6 bases between them. Full variable domain (missing parts from reference TRBV2 and TRBJ1-2): EPEVTQTPSHQVTQMGQEVILRCVPISNHLYFYWYRQILGQKVEFLVSFYNNEISEKSEIFDDQFSVERPDGSNFTLKIRSTKLEDSAMYFCASNSANYGYTFGSGTRLTVV.